Listed below are T cell receptor beta chains from one sample, sequenced in a study of T-cell reconstitution after alpha-beta-depleted transplantation in children. TCRdb fed the PCR reads into MiXCR, producing one record per CDR3 protein. The table has some 460,000 distinct CDR3 sequences, around 15% seen once. The sample in question was PBMCs, mostly from graft donor cells, obtained 360 days after TCRalphabeta/CD19-depleted stem cell transplant. The receptors stem from a boy under three years old who had a stem cell transplant for Wiskott-Aldrich syndrome, so the T cells may come from the graft donor. Both conserved end residues are part of each CDR3. A D gene is named only where the DNA matches it firmly. Clone size is stated in some rows and not others, as once, few, many or a class when expanded.

TRBV7-8	.	TRBD2	TRBJ2-1	CASSLLGTSGRNEQFF	TGTGCCAGCAGCTTATTGGGGACTAGCGGGAGGAATGAGCAGTTCTTC
TRBV4-3	.	.	TRBJ2-1	CASSQAPMGRGFSYNEQFF	TGCGCCAGCAGCCAAGCCCCAATGGGGCGCGGTTTCTCCTACAATGAGCAGTTCTTC
TRBV20-1	.	.	TRBJ2-7	CSAGTRTYEQYF	TGCAGTGCTGGGACAAGGACCTACGAGCAGTACTTC
TRBV12-3/TRBV12-4	few	TRBD2	TRBJ2-5	CASSLGTSGTETQYF	TGTGCCAGCAGTTTAGGGACTAGCGGGACAGAGACCCAGTACTTC
TRBV5-5	.	.	TRBJ2-7	CASRRWGSYEQYF	TGTGCCAGCAGGCGGTGGGGCTCCTACGAGCAGTACTTC
TRBV7-2	.	.	TRBJ2-7	CASSFGAGGEQYF	TGTGCCAGCAGCTTCGGGGCCGGGGGTGAGCAGTACTTC
TRBV7-9	.	.	TRBJ2-1	CASSLAWGNEQFF	TGTGCCAGCAGCTTAGCGTGGGGGAATGAGCAGTTCTTC
TRBV3-1	.	.	TRBJ2-7	CASSQAASYEQYF	TGTGCCAGCAGCCAAGCAGCCTCCTACGAGCAGTACTTC
TRBV20-1	few	.	TRBJ2-4	CSARSPGDVAVAKNIQYF	TGCAGTGCTAGATCCCCTGGGGATGTAGCTGTAGCCAAAAACATTCAGTACTTC
TRBV5-1	.	TRBD2	TRBJ2-3	CASSFGLAEVDTQYF	TGCGCCAGCAGCTTTGGACTAGCGGAAGTAGATACGCAGTATTTT
TRBV3-1	.	.	TRBJ2-1	CASSQARPLSYNEQFF	TGTGCCAGCAGCCAAGCGAGGCCTCTCTCCTACAATGAGCAGTTCTTC
TRBV10-3	many	TRBD2	TRBJ2-3	CAIASGYTDTQYF	TGTGCCATCGCTAGCGGGTACACAGATACGCAGTATTTT
TRBV5-1	.	TRBD1	TRBJ2-3	CASSRDSSTDTQYF	TGCGCCAGCAGCCGGGACAGCAGCACAGATACGCAGTATTTT
TRBV4-3	.	TRBD2	TRBJ2-2	CASSRREGRWTGELFF	TGCGCCAGCAGCCGGCGGGAGGGCCGTTGGACCGGGGAGCTGTTTTTT
TRBV29-1	.	.	TRBJ2-7	CSVRQRSSNYEQYF	TGCAGCGTAAGACAGAGATCAAGCAATTACGAGCAGTACTTC
TRBV2	few	.	TRBJ2-1	CASITGHNEQFF	TGTGCCAGCATCACGGGGCACAATGAGCAGTTCTTC
TRBV4-1	.	.	TRBJ2-7	CASSQEGKGRLYEQYF	TGCGCCAGCAGCCAAGAAGGAAAGGGGAGGCTCTACGAGCAGTACTTC
TRBV12-3/TRBV12-4	many	.	TRBJ2-7	CASGVEPLDEQYF	TGTGCCAGCGGGGTGGAACCTTTGGACGAGCAGTACTTC
TRBV18	few	TRBD2	TRBJ2-6	CASSPPGRVSGANVLTF	TGTGCCAGCTCACCACCGGGGAGGGTATCTGGGGCCAACGTCCTGACTTTC
TRBV10-2	.	.	TRBJ1-2	CASSSIYGYTF	TGCGCCAGCAGTAGTATCTATGGCTACACCTTC
TRBV6-6	few	.	TRBJ2-7	CASSYWTYYEQYF	TGTGCCAGCAGTTACTGGACTTATTACGAGCAGTACTTC
TRBV4-1	.	.	TRBJ1-1	CASSHPGVGRAEAFF	TGCGCCAGCAGCCATCCGGGGGTAGGTCGAGCTGAAGCTTTCTTT
TRBV5-5	.	.	TRBJ2-1	CASSLASISSYNEQFF	TGTGCCAGCAGCTTGGCTAGTATCAGCTCCTACAATGAGCAGTTCTTC
TRBV11-1	.	.	TRBJ2-6	CASSHGGMTLSGANVLTF	TGTGCCAGCAGCCATGGGGGGATGACTCTCTCTGGGGCCAACGTCCTGACTTTC
TRBV5-6	few	TRBD1	TRBJ2-5	CASSLVPGRGRETQYF	TGTGCCAGCAGCTTGGTTCCGGGCAGGGGGCGAGAGACCCAGTACTTC
TRBV12-3/TRBV12-4	few	TRBD1	TRBJ2-2	CASSLDRGYGELFF	TGTGCCAGCAGCCTAGACAGGGGTTACGGGGAGCTGTTTTTT
TRBV10-2	.	TRBD1	TRBJ1-2	CASRDRDPWYGYTF	TGCGCCAGCAGAGACAGGGACCCGTGGTATGGCTACACCTTC
TRBV20-1	.	.	TRBJ1-5	CSAMIGSNQPQHF	TGCAGTGCTATGATAGGTAGCAATCAGCCCCAGCATTTT
TRBV5-6	few	TRBD1	TRBJ2-5	CASSLWFGTEETQYF	TGTGCCAGCAGCTTGTGGTTCGGGACAGAAGAGACCCAGTACTTC
TRBV5-5	once	.	TRBJ1-2	CASSLGGHLYGYTF	TGTGCCAGCAGCTTGGGGGGACACCTCTATGGCTACACCTTC
TRBV3-1	many	.	TRBJ2-4	CASSQRGAKNIQYF	TGTGCCAGCAGCCAACGTGGGGCCAAAAACATTCAGTACTTC
TRBV6-4	many	.	TRBJ2-1	CASSPLGGTYNEQFF	TGTGCCAGCAGCCCACTAGGGGGGACTTACAATGAGCAGTTCTTC
TRBV27	few	TRBD1	TRBJ2-2	CATPWTDHRGLKNTGELFF	TGTGCCACCCCGTGGACTGATCACAGGGGGCTTAAGAACACCGGGGAGCTGTTTTTT
TRBV20-1	.	.	TRBJ2-7	CSAARQPLFYEQYF	TGCAGTGCTGCTCGACAGCCCCTTTTCTACGAGCAGTACTTC
TRBV5-1	.	.	TRBJ2-2	CASSLGPKPTSLVPGELFF	TGCGCCAGCAGCTTGGGCCCAAAACCGACTAGTCTGGTACCGGGGGAGCTGTTTTTT
TRBV27	.	.	TRBJ1-2	CASRGIGTSPYGYTF	TGTGCCAGCAGGGGGATCGGGACTTCTCCTTATGGCTACACCTTC
TRBV25-1	few	.	TRBJ1-2	CASSEREGYTF	TGTGCCAGCAGTGAAAGGGAGGGCTACACCTTC